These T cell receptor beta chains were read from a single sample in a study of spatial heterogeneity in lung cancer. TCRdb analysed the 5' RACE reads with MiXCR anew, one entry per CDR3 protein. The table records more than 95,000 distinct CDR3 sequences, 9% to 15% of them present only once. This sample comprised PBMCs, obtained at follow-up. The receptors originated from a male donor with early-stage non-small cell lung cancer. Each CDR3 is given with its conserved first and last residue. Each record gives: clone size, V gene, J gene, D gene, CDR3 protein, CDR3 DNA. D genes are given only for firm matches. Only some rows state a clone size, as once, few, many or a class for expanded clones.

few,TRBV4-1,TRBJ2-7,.,CASSQDWVSDEQYF,TGCGCCAGCAGCCAAGACTGGGTCTCGGACGAGCAGTACTTC
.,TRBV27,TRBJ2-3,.,CASSPRRGPGDTQYF,TGTGCCAGCAGTCCCCGGCGGGGACCGGGAGATACGCAGTATTTT
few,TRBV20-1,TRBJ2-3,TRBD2,CSARGLLAGEPDTQYF,TGCAGTGCTAGAGGTTTACTAGCGGGGGAACCAGATACGCAGTATTTT
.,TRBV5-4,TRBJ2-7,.,CASSFSGLASYEQYF,TGTGCCAGCAGCTTCAGCGGGCTGGCGTCCTACGAGCAGTACTTC
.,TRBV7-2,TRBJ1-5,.,CASSALQAQPQHF,TGTGCCAGCAGCGCCTTACAGGCGCAGCCCCAGCATTTT
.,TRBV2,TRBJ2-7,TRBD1,CASKPKTGNSYEQYF,TGTGCCAGCAAGCCGAAGACAGGGAATTCCTACGAGCAGTACTTC
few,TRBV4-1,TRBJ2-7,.,CASSQVVGVGYEQYF,TGCGCCAGCAGCCAAGTAGTCGGGGTTGGCTACGAGCAGTACTTC
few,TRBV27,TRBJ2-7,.,CASSSLWSGLYEQYF,TGTGCCAGCAGCTCCCTTTGGTCAGGGCTCTACGAGCAGTACTTC
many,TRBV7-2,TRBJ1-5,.,CASSLGAAGTSAQHF,TGTGCCAGCAGCTTAGGTGCGGCAGGGACGTCGGCCCAGCATTTT
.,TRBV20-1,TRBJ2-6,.,CSASFSGANVLTF,TGCAGTGCTTCTTTTTCTGGGGCCAACGTCCTGACTTTC
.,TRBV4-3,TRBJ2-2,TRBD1,CASSQLDRDTGELFF,TGCGCCAGCAGCCAACTTGACAGGGACACCGGGGAGCTGTTTTTT